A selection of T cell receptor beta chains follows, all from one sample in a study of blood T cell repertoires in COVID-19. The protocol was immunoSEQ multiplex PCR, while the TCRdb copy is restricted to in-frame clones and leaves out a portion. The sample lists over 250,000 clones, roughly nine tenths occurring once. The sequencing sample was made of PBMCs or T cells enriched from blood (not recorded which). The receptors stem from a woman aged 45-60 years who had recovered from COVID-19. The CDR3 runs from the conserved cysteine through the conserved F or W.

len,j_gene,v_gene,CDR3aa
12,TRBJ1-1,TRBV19,CASTGGNTEAFF
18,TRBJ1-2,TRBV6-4,CASSGRQGGESLLYGYTF
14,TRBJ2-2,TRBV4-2,CASSPMRDTGELFF
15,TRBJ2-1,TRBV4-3,CASSQLLAGYNEQFF
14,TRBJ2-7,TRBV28,CASLGAGNLYEQYF
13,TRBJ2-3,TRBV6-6,CASSGLAVDTQYF
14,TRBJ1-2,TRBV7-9,CASSLEIGVNGYTF
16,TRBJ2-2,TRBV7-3,CASSQMRTGDTGELFF
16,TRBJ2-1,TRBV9,CASSAELVEANNEQFF
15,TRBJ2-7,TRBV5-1,CASSLSGSGAYEQYF
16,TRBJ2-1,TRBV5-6,CASSASRRRERNEQFF
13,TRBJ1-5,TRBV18,CASSPSREQPQHF
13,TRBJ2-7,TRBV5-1,CASSGRAGDEQYF
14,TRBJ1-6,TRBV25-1,CASRQGANNSPLHF
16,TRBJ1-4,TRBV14,CASSQAGFATNEKLFF
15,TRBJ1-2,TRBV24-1,CATSDPQGKAYGYTF
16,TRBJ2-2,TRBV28,CASSFWTDANTGELFF
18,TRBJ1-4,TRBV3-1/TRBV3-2,CASSQVSGTGMTNEKLFF